A single T cell receptor (beta chain) is shown here with its context. It lacks a known antigen. The sample holds no much larger clone one base away, and base qualities are not on file. The library relied on the immunoSEQ multiplex PCR assay. To provide template for TCR sequencing, every sample had RNA extracted and reverse transcribed into cDNA. First-strand cDNA was synthesized with SuperScript III using a 2:1 mix of oligo-dT and random hexamers. Amplification bias was assessed with a synthetic immune receptor repertoire, and residual bias was removed computationally. As for how the authors treated the data: Raw reads were preprocessed to remove errors, and CDR3 was defined by IMGT conventions from the conserved cysteine to phenylalanine. Clonality was computed as 1 minus the Shannon entropy, with the entropy normalized by log2 of the number of productive unique TCRs. Scalp TCRbeta sequences were cross-referenced with sorted blood CD4 and CD8 repertoires so that the CD4 or CD8 identity of scalp clones could be inferred. Sourced from immuneACCESS, this table was stored by TCRdb with only in-frame sequences that have V and J called. A share of the clones is absent; for the studies checked, an unresolved V gene accounts for under half, and the remainder has no known explanation. From that table come the V and J calls and clone size; the DNA was used to work out D and trimming. This sample has some 190,000 clones in its table, and 60% of those were observed once. The biggest ten clones account for less than 0.8% of the sample.

The sample comes from a study of CD8+ T cells in alopecia areata (dated by TCRdb to the late 2010s). Notes on the research overall: Treated patients were enrolled in an open-label pilot trial of oral tofacitinib, 5 to 10 mg twice daily, for moderate-to-severe alopecia areata. Tofacitinib was administered for 6 to 18 months, and 6 months of follow-up off drug were then conducted to assess delayed response and recurrence. The SALT score, which quantifies the percentage of affected scalp surface area, was used to measure disease severity in treated patients. To study T cell clonal expansion in alopecia areata, the researchers applied high-throughput TCRbeta sequencing to both the C3H/HeJ mouse model and human patients. Human TCRbeta sequencing covered scalp tissue and sorted CD4+ and CD8+ peripheral blood T cells from patchy and totalis/universalis alopecia areata patients and healthy controls. Patients on tofacitinib were biopsied at baseline and after 4 and 24 weeks of treatment, and several of the patients also had a later scalp biopsy. Scalp clonality was compared across normal scalp (n=4), patchy alopecia areata scalp (n=8), and alopecia totalis/universalis scalp (n=8). RNA was obtained with the PAXgene miRNA kit for fixed scalp, the miRNeasy kit for PBMCs, and the RNeasy kit for mouse skin. TCRbeta CDR3 regions were amplified by immunoSEQ multiplex PCR with 35 Vbeta forward and 13 Jbeta reverse primers.

Inclusive of the bounding cysteine and phenylalanine, the CDR3 is 13 residues long. Left in the record is the CDR3 DNA by itself, 39 bases read in frame from the first base. CDR1 and CDR2, per the germline V gene (reference sequence), are GTSNPN and SVGIG. V is trimmed back by 3 bases and J by 4 bases, and the junction contains 2 bases that no gene match accounts for. The time point label on this specimen signifies: 4 weeks on oral tofacitinib. In light of the paper, this sample's treatment or condition label describes: oral pan-JAK inhibitor, 5-10 mg twice daily. From alopecia areata patients, peripheral blood was collected along with lesional scalp punch biopsies. PBMCs were isolated by density centrifugation and stained for CD3, CD4 and CD8, and CD4+ and CD8+ T cells were sorted on a FACSAria. Study-wide findings and limitations: Unlike mouse skin, where gammadelta T cells dominate, normal human skin contains resident alphabeta T cells that get sequenced too, which complicates analysis of the scalp TCR repertoire. Tofacitinib significantly lowered scalp clonality and the number of expanded CD8+ clones among the top 100 scalp clones. TCR sequences shared between patients were less clear than in mice, possibly partly because of HLA diversity in the patient population. Many expanded lesional clones were found to persist in scalp and blood during tofacitinib treatment, and relapse after treatment cessation may be partly explained by this persistence. Lesional scalp, especially in alopecia totalis/universalis, showed higher clonality and more expanded CD8+ clones than normal scalp, suggesting antigenic drive. Because the treated cohort was small and had only one nonresponder, larger studies are needed to examine links between baseline CD8+ expansion and response.

The starting material was CD4+ T cells sorted from blood, obtained at week 4, from a patient treated with tofacitinib. The sequence derives from a human donor with alopecia areata. This sequence uses TRBV30 and TRBJ2-2; 7 bases in the middle match TRBD1. This receptor carries the CDR3 CAWRGQSTGELFF. Read as DNA, the sequence is TGTGCCTGGAGGGGACAGAGCACCGGGGAGCTGTTTTTT.